The clone carrying this TCR beta chain was picked up one time. The sample comes from a study of blood T cell repertoires in COVID-19. Overall study: Italy, Spain and the United States were the sources of the convalescent and acute COVID-19 samples. T cells, B-cell-depleted T cells, or PBMCs provided the cDNA or gDNA that served as material.

Original processing methods: Amplification with reference gene primers provided the estimates of nucleated cell counts. The protocol was immunoSEQ multiplex PCR, while the TCRdb copy is restricted to in-frame clones and leaves out a portion. The V and J calls and the clone size are those of that table, but D and trimming were determined from the DNA. The sample shows 150,000 to 200,000 clones, more than 75% of them seen only once. The CDR3 covers 14 residues. From germline, CDR1 is LNHDA and CDR2 SQIVND (reference sequence). The junction had 9 bases not matched to a gene; V was cut back by 8 bases and J by 4 bases.

Material for sequencing was peripheral blood. This sequence joins TRBV19 and TRBJ1-2; 8 positions match TRBD1. This clonotype was obtained from a man aged 60 to 69 with active or convalescent COVID-19. CDR3 protein: CASDPSQGGYGYTF. DNA of the CDR3: TGTGCCAGTGACCCTTCACAGGGGGGCTATGGCTACACCTTC.